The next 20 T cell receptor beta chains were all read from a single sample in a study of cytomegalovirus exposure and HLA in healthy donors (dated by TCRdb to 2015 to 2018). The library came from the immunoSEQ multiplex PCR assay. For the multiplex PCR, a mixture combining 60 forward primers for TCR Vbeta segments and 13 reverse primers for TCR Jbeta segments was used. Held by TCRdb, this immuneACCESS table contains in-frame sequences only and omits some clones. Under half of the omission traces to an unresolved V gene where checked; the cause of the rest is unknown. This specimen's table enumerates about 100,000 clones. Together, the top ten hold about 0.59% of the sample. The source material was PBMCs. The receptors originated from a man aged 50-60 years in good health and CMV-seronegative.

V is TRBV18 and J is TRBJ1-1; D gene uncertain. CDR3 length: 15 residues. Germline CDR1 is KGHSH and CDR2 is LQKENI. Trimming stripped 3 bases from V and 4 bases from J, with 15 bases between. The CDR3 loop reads CASSPQSAALTEAFF. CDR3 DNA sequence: TGTGCCAGCTCACCTCAATCAGCGGCCCTCACTGAAGCTTTCTTT. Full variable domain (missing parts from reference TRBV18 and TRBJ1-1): NAGVMQNPRHLVRRRGQEARLRCSPMKGHSHVYWYRQLPEEGLKFMVYLQKENIIDESGMPKERFSAEFPKEGPSILRIQQVVRGDSAAYFCASSPQSAALTEAFFGQGTRLTVV.

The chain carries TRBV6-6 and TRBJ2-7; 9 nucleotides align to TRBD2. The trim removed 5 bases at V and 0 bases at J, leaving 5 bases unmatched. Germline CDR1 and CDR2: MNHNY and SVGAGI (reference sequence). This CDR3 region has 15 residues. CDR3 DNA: TGTGCCAGCAGTCCTCCGACTAGCGGCTCCTACGAGCAGTACTTC. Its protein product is CASSPPTSGSYEQYF.

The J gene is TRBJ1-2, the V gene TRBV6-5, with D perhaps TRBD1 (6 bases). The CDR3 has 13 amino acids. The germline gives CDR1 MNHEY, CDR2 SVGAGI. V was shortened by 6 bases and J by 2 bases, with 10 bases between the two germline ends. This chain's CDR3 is CASRTGGNYGYTF. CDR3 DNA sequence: TGTGCCAGCAGGACAGGCGGAAACTATGGCTACACCTTC.

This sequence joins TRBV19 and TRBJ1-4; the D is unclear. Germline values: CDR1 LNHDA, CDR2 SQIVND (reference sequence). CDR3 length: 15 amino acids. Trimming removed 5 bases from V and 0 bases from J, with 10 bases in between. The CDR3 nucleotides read TGTGCCAGTAGTGTCCCAACGGCAACTAATGAAAAACTGTTTTTT. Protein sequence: CASSVPTATNEKLFF.

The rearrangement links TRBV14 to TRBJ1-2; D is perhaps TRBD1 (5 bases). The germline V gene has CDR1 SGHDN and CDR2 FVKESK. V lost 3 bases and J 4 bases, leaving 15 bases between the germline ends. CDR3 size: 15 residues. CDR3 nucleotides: TGTGCCAGCAGCCAGGACCCGACAGTAGCCTATGGCTACACCTTC. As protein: CASSQDPTVAYGYTF.

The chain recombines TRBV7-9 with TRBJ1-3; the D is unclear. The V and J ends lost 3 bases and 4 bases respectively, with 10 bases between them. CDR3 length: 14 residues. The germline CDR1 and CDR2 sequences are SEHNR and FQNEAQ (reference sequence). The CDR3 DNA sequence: TGTGCCAGCAGCTTGACGGGGAGGGGAAACACCATATATTTT. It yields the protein CASSLTGRGNTIYF.

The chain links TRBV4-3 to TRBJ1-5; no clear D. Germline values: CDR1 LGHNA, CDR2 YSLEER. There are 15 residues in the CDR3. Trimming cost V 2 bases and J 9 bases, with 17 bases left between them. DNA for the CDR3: TGCGCCAGCAGCCAAACCGGGCCGAACGAGGGGCCCCAGCATTTT. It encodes CASSQTGPNEGPQHF.

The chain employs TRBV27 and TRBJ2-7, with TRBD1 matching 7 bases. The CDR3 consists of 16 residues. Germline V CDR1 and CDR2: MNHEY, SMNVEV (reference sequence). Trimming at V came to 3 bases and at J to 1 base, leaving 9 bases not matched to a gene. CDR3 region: CASSLYTGAPSYEQYF. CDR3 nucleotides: TGTGCCAGCAGTTTGTATACAGGGGCTCCTTCCTACGAGCAGTACTTC.

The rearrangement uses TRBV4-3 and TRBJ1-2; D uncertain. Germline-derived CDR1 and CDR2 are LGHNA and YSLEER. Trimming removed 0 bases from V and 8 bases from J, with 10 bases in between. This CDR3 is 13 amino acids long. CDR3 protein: CASSQDRSLGYTF. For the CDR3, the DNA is TGCGCCAGCAGCCAAGATCGGAGCCTGGGCTACACCTTC.

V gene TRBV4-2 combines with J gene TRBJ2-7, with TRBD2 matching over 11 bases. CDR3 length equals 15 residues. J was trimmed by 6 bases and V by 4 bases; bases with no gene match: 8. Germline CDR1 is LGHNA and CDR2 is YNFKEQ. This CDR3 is CASSPLAGGPLEQYF. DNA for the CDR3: TGTGCCAGCAGCCCTTTAGCGGGAGGGCCCCTCGAGCAGTACTTC.

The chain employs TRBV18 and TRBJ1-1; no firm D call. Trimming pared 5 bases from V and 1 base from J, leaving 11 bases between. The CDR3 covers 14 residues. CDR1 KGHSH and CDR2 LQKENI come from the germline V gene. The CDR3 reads CASSAQAGNTEAFF. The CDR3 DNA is TGTGCCAGCTCAGCCCAGGCCGGGAACACTGAAGCTTTCTTT.

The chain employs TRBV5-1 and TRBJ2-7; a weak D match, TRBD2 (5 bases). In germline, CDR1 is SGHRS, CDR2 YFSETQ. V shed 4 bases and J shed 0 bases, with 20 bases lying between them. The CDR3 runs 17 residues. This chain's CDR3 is CASSKGSGNFHSYEQYF. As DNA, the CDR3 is TGCGCCAGCAGCAAAGGGTCGGGAAATTTCCACTCCTACGAGCAGTACTTC.

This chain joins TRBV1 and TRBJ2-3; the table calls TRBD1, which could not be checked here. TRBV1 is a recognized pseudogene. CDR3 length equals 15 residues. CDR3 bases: TGCACCAGCAGCCATAAGGGTGGGGGCCCAGATACGCAGTATTTT. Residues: CTSSHKGGGPDTQYF.

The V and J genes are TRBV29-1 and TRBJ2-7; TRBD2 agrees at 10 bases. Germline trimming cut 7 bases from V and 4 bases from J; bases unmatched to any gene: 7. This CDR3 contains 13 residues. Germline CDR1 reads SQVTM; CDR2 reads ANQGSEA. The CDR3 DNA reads TGCAGCGCGGAGGCTAGCGGGAGTTACGAGCAGTACTTC. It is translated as CSAEASGSYEQYF.

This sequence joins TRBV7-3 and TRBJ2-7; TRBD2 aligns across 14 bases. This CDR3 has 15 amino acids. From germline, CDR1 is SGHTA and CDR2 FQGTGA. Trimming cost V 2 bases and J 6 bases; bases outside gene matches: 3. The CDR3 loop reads CASSLGTSGRGEQYF. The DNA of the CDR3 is TGTGCCAGCAGCTTAGGGACTAGCGGGAGAGGCGAGCAGTACTTC.

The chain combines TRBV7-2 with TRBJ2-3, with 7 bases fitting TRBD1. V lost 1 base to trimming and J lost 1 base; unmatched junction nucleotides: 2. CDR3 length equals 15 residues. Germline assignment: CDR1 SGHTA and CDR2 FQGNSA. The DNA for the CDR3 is TGTGCCAGCAGCTTAGGGGGGACAGGCACAGATACGCAGTATTTT. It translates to CASSLGGTGTDTQYF.

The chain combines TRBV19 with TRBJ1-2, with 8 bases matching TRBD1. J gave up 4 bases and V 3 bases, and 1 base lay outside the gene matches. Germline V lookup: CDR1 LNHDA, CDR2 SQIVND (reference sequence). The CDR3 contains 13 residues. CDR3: CASSITGGYGYTF. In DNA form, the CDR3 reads TGTGCCAGTAGTATTACAGGGGGCTATGGCTACACCTTC.

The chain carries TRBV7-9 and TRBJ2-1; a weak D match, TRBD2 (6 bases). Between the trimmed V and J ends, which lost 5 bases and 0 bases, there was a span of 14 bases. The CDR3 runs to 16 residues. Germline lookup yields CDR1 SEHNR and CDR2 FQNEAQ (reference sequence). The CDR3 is CASSPRRESSYNEQFF. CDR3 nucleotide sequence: TGTGCCAGCAGCCCCCGCCGGGAGAGCTCCTACAATGAGCAGTTCTTC.

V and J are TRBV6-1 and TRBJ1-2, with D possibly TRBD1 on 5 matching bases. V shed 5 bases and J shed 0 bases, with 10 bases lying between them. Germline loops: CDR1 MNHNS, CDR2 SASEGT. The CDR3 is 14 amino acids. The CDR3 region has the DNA TGTGCCAGCAGTTTTGGGGGGACTAACTATGGCTACACCTTC. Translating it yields CASSFGGTNYGYTF.

The CDR3, as DNA: TGTGCCAGCAGCTCTTCTCTGAGTCTTGAGCAGTTCTTC. It specifies CASSSSLSLEQFF. This chain uses TRBV7-9 with TRBJ2-1, with D unclear. CDR1 and CDR2 (germline): SEHNR, FQNEAQ (reference sequence). This CDR3 has 13 residues. The ends were cut back, 4 bases at V and 9 bases at J, with 13 bases in the middle.